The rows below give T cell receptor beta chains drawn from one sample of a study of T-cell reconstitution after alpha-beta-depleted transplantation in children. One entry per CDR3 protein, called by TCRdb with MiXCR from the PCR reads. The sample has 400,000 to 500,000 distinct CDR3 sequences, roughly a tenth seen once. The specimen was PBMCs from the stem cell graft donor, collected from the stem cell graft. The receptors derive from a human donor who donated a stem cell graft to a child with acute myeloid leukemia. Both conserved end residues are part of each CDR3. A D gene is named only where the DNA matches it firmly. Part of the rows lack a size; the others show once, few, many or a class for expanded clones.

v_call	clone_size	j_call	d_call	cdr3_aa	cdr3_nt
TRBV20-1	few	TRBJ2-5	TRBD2	CSARWTSGETQYF	TGCAGTGCTAGATGGACTAGCGGCGAGACCCAGTACTTC
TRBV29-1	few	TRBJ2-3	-	CSVEEPPTDTQYF	TGCAGCGTTGAGGAACCACCCACAGATACGCAGTATTTT
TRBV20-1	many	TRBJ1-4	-	CSARPLGGTNEKLFF	TGCAGTGCTAGACCTCTCGGGGGAACTAATGAAAAACTGTTTTTT
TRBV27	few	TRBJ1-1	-	CASSPPLGGSTEAFF	TGTGCCAGCAGTCCCCCACTCGGGGGGAGCACTGAAGCTTTCTTT
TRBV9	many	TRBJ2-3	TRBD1	CASSVRDSYTDTQYF	TGTGCCAGCAGCGTACGGGACAGCTACACAGATACGCAGTATTTT
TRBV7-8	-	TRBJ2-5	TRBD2	CASSLHRGGETQYF	TGTGCCAGCAGCTTACACCGGGGGGGGGAGACCCAGTACTTC
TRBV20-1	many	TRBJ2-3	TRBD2	CSASNLAGDGTDTQYF	TGCAGTGCTTCAAACTTAGCGGGGGACGGCACAGATACGCAGTATTTT
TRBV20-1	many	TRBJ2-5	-	CSAKLIKETQYF	TGCAGTGCTAAACTAATCAAAGAGACCCAGTACTTC
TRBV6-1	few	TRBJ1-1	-	CASSGSGVSEAFF	TGTGCCAGCAGTGGCTCAGGGGTCTCTGAAGCTTTCTTT
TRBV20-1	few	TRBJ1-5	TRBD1	CSATGQGADQPQHF	TGCAGTGCTACAGGACAGGGGGCGGATCAGCCCCAGCATTTT
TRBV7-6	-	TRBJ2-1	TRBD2	CASSSTSVNEQFF	TGTGCCAGCAGCTCGACTAGCGTAAATGAGCAGTTCTTC
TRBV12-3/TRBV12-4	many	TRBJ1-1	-	CASSFLTLEAFF	TGTGCCAGCAGTTTCCTCACCCTTGAAGCTTTCTTT
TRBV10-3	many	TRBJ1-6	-	CAISESGSYNSPLHF	TGTGCCATCAGTGAGTCAGGGAGCTATAATTCACCCCTCCACTTT
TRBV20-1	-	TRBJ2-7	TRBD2	CSARAGHGTTKSYEQYF	TGCAGTGCTAGAGCGGGGCACGGGACTACGAAGTCCTACGAGCAGTACTTC
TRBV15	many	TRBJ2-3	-	CATSRGGGLTDTQYF	TGTGCCACCAGCAGAGGAGGGGGACTGACAGATACGCAGTATTTT
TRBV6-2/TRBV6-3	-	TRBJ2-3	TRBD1	CASSSTGTGPDTQYF	TGTGCCAGCAGTTCCACCGGGACAGGGCCAGATACGCAGTATTTT
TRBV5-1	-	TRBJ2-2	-	CASSLDREVDTGELFF	TGCGCCAGCAGCTTGGACAGGGAGGTGGACACCGGGGAGCTGTTTTTT
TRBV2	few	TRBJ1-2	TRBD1	CASNRDRMYGYTF	TGTGCCAGCAATAGGGACAGGATGTATGGCTACACCTTC
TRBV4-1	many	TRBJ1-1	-	CASSQDSEELMNTEAFF	TGCGCCAGCAGCCAAGATAGTGAGGAACTGATGAACACTGAAGCTTTCTTT
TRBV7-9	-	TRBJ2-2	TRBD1	CASRATGGGWELFF	TGTGCCAGCAGGGCGACAGGGGGCGGCTGGGAGCTGTTTTTT
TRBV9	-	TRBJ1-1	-	CASSQRGTGPNTEAFF	TGTGCCAGCAGCCAAAGGGGAACAGGCCCGAACACTGAAGCTTTCTTT
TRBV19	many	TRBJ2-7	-	CASSIRAGDTYEQYF	TGTGCCAGTAGTATTCGCGCAGGGGACACCTACGAGCAGTACTTC
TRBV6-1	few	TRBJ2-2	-	CASRRDDGWGGELFF	TGTGCCAGCCGAAGGGACGATGGATGGGGCGGGGAGCTGTTTTTT
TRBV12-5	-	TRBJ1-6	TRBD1	CASGLMTGTGGTLHF	TGTGCTAGTGGTTTGATGACCGGGACAGGGGGAACCCTCCACTTT
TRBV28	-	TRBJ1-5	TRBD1	CASSSLPGQGRQPQHF	TGTGCCAGCAGTTCGCTACCGGGACAGGGAAGGCAGCCCCAGCATTTT
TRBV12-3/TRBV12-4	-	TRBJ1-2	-	CASTTGYYGYTF	TGTGCCAGCACCACTGGGTACTATGGCTACACCTTC
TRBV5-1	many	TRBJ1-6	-	CASSLGDSYSPLHF	TGCGCCAGCAGCTTGGGTGACTCCTATTCACCCCTCCACTTT
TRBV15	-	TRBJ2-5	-	CATSYSQETQYF	TGTGCCACCAGCTACTCCCAAGAGACCCAGTACTTC
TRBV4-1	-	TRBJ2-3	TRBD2	CASSQESGGPTDTQYF	TGCGCCAGCAGCCAAGAGTCGGGGGGGCCCACAGATACGCAGTATTTT
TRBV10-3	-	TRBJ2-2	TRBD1	CATQGWTGELFF	TGTGCCACACAGGGGTGGACCGGGGAGCTGTTTTTT
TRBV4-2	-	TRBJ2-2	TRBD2	CASSQGPGGAAYGELFF	TGTGCCAGCAGCCAAGGACCCGGGGGGGCTGCCTACGGGGAGCTGTTTTTT
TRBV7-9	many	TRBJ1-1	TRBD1	CASSRQGSTEAFF	TGTGCCAGCAGCCGACAGGGGTCTACTGAAGCTTTCTTT
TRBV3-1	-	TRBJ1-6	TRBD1	CASSLTGSSSPLHF	TGTGCCAGCAGCCTGACAGGGAGTTCTTCACCCCTCCACTTT
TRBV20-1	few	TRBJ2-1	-	CSARATDNEQFF	TGCAGTGCTAGAGCTACGGACAATGAGCAGTTCTTC
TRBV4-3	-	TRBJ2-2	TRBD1	CASSQDRGKRAGELFF	TGCGCCAGCAGCCAAGACAGGGGGAAGAGAGCCGGGGAGCTGTTTTTT
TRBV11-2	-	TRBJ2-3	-	CASSLGGGFGTQYF	TGTGCCAGCAGCTTGGGGGGGGGCTTTGGCACGCAGTATTTT
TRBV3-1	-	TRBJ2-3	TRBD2	CASSHRTSGGSTDTQYF	TGTGCCAGCAGCCATAGGACTAGCGGGGGGAGCACAGATACGCAGTATTTT
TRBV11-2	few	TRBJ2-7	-	CASRLQGANRYEQYF	TGTGCCAGCAGATTACAGGGAGCGAACAGGTACGAGCAGTACTTC
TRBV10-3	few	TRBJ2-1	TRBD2	CAISDATSGYNEQFF	TGTGCCATCAGTGACGCGACTAGCGGCTACAATGAGCAGTTCTTC
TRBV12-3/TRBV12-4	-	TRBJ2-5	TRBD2	CASSPGLATTQYF	TGTGCCAGCAGTCCGGGACTAGCGACGACCCAGTACTTC
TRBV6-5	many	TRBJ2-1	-	CASSYRQSTEQFF	TGTGCCAGCAGTTATAGGCAGTCAACCGAGCAGTTCTTC
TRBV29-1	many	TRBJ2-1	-	CSVERAAPYNEQFF	TGCAGCGTTGAACGAGCGGCCCCCTACAATGAGCAGTTCTTC
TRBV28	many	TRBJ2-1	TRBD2	CASSRTSDSYNEQFF	TGTGCCAGCAGTCGGACTAGCGACTCCTACAATGAGCAGTTCTTC
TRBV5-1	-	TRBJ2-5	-	CASSLAGTAGETQYF	TGCGCCAGCAGCTTGGCAGGGACCGCCGGTGAGACCCAGTACTTC
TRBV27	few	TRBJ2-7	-	CATRQGRYEQYF	TGTGCCACCAGGCAGGGCCGCTACGAGCAGTACTTC
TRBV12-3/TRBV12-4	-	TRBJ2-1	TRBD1	CASSPAPGQAYNEQFF	TGTGCCAGCAGCCCCGCTCCTGGACAGGCCTACAATGAGCAGTTCTTC
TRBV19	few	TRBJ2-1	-	CASSKRRGTAYNEQFF	TGTGCCAGTAGTAAGAGACGAGGGACCGCATACAATGAGCAGTTCTTC